Shown below are 10 T cell receptor beta chains from a single sample sequenced in a study of monozygotic twins with inflammatory bowel disease. TCRdb processed the 5' RACE reads again and assigns one entry to each CDR3 protein, with no DNA. This listing includes 330,000 or so distinct CDR3 sequences. The sequenced material came from blood. Source of these receptors: a human donor with ulcerative colitis or Crohn's disease, or a healthy co-twin of an affected twin (not recorded which).

J is TRBJ2-2 and V is TRBV6-1. This CDR3 spans 14 amino acids. The germline V gene has CDR1 MNHNS and CDR2 SASEGT. The CDR3 loop is CASIHPANTGELFF.

This chain joins TRBV20-1 and TRBJ2-2; TCRdb proposes TRBD1, but this gene call is untestable without DNA. The CDR3 sequence is 18 residues long. The germline V gene encodes CDR1 DFQATT and CDR2 SNEGSKA (reference sequence). This CDR3 is CSARDLRQGNANTGELFF.

The chain uses TRBV4-1 and TRBJ2-7; without DNA, the TCRdb call of TRBD2 cannot be checked. Germline V gene data show CDR1 as MGHRA and CDR2 as YSYEKL. The CDR3 length is 16 residues. CDR3 in amino acids: CASSQPASAGDNEQYF.

This chain connects TRBV20-1 to TRBJ2-5; TCRdb picks TRBD1, but there is no DNA to check that call. The CDR3 is made up of 15 amino acids. Germline V gene lookup returns CDR1 DFQATT and CDR2 SNEGSKA (reference sequence). The CDR3 region is CSAREAGLGQETQYF.

This sequence joins TRBV27 and TRBJ1-3; TCRdb reports TRBD1, a call that lacks DNA to check it against. The CDR3 runs 14 residues. The germline V gene has CDR1 MNHEY and CDR2 SMNVEV (reference sequence). CDR3: CASSPAGQGNTIYF.

This chain uses TRBV18 with TRBJ2-3; TCRdb indicates TRBD2, and absent DNA this call remains unverified. Germline V gene lookup returns CDR1 KGHSH and CDR2 LQKENI. This CDR3 has 16 residues. The CDR3 loop is CASSPQRLAGVDTQYF. The whole variable domain, remainder taken from reference TRBV18 and TRBJ2-3, is NAGVMQNPRHLVRRRGQEARLRCSPMKGHSHVYWYRQLPEEGLKFMVYLQKENIIDESGMPKERFSAEFPKEGPSILRIQQVVRGDSAAYFCASSPQRLAGVDTQYFGPGTRLTVL.

The rearrangement uses TRBV7-9 and TRBJ1-4. The germline CDR1 and CDR2 sequences are SEHNR and FQNEAQ (reference sequence). The CDR3 is 13 residues long. This CDR3 reads CASRTVADEKLFF.

The chain recombines TRBV2 with TRBJ2-3; TCRdb's D call, TRBD2, is unchecked because there is no DNA. The germline CDR1 and CDR2 sequences are SNHLY and FYNNEI. The CDR3 sequence is 14 residues long. CDR3 sequence: CASRDEIIGDTQYF.

The chain links TRBV20-1 to TRBJ2-3; TCRdb indicates TRBD2, and absent DNA this call remains unverified. This CDR3 region has 15 residues. The germline gives CDR1 DFQATT, CDR2 SNEGSKA (reference sequence). CDR3 protein: CSATPTGPSSNTQYF.

The chain combines TRBV2 with TRBJ1-1; TCRdb names TRBD1, which stays unverified in the absence of DNA. Germline V gives CDR1 SNHLY, CDR2 FYNNEI. The CDR3 length is 11 residues. Here the CDR3 reads CASLGDTEAFF.